The 19 T cell receptor beta chains listed next were all sequenced from one sample in a study of T cell repertoires in cytomegalovirus infection. MiXCR was run by TCRdb on the reads, yielding one entry per CDR3 protein. The sample contains 100,000 to 150,000 distinct CDR3 sequences, about 10% of which appear only once. Sequencing used PBMCs. The receptors derive from a human donor in good health (CMV status not recorded). Some clones in this sample may be carry-over from other donors' samples.

This clonotype was recorded many times. One junction end does not reproduce the germline sequence, and a read error may be involved. Here the CDR3 DNA reads TGCAGTGCTAGAGATCGGGGCGGGACAGGAGACAAGGAGCAGTTCTTC. It translates to CSARDRGGTGDKEQFF. The chain carries TRBV20-1 and TRBJ2-1; 8 bases line up with TRBD1. The germline gives CDR1 DFQATT, CDR2 SNEGSKA (reference sequence). There are 16 residues in the CDR3.

This clonotype has a count of ten or more. V and J are TRBV12-3 or TRBV12-4 and TRBJ1-5; TRBD1 matches 7 bases. V was clipped by 5 bases and J by 1 base; unmatched bases: 8. This CDR3 has 16 amino acids. The CDR3 reads CASSPRTGLSNQPQHF. CDR3 bases: TGTGCCAGCAGTCCGCGGACAGGACTAAGCAATCAGCCCCAGCATTTT.

The J gene is TRBJ1-1, the V gene TRBV5-3; D gene unclear. TRBV5-3 belongs to the ORF category, with a function that is uncertain. Trimming shortened V by 4 bases and J by 6 bases, and 10 bases separated the two germline ends. The CDR3 is 12 residues long. For the CDR3, the DNA is TGTGCCAGAAGCGCAACGGTTGCTGAAGCTTTCTTT. Its protein product is CARSATVAEAFF.

This clonotype has at least ten counts. The chain is built from TRBV7-2 and TRBJ2-7; tentatively, D is TRBD1 or TRBD2 (5 bases each). Germline V gives CDR1 SGHTA, CDR2 FQGNSA. The V end was cut by 3 bases, the J end by 6 bases, with 9 bases between. CDR3 length: 12 amino acids. The CDR3 sequence: CASSFKGSEQYF. Here the CDR3 DNA reads TGTGCCAGCAGCTTTAAGGGGAGCGAGCAGTACTTC.

This clonotype showed up many times. V and J are TRBV28 and TRBJ1-1, with TRBD1 as a possible D gene (5 bases). The V end was cut by 11 bases, the J end by 11 bases, with 18 bases between. Looked up from germline, CDR1 is MDHEN and CDR2 is SYDVKM. There are 11 residues in the CDR3. The CDR3: CACIPGDVAFF. CDR3 nucleotide sequence: TGTGCCTGCATCCCGGGGGATGTGGCTTTCTTT.

Ten or more counts support this clonotype. V is TRBV7-2 and J is TRBJ2-3; D is ambiguous. Deletions cut 1 base from V and 2 bases from J, with 10 bases between. The CDR3 loop spans 15 amino acids. The V gene's germline CDR1 is SGHTA and CDR2 FQGNSA. In DNA form, the CDR3 reads TGTGCCAGCAGCTTAGTGATGGGAAACACAGATACGCAGTATTTT. This sequence encodes CASSLVMGNTDTQYF.

This clonotype was seen a handful of times. The chain is built from TRBV19 and TRBJ1-1; TRBD1 agrees at 9 bases. Germline V gene data show CDR1 as LNHDA and CDR2 as SQIVND (reference sequence). With V trimmed by 5 bases and J by 3 bases, 10 bases remained unmatched. CDR3 length equals 16 residues. As DNA, the CDR3 is TGTGCCAGTAGTCCGGGACAGGGATCGTTTGACACTGAAGCTTTCTTT. It translates to CASSPGQGSFDTEAFF.

Ten or more counts support this clonotype. V usage is TRBV7-8 and J usage is TRBJ2-1; TRBD2 matches 12 bases. This CDR3 has 17 amino acids. V was clipped by 5 bases and J by 4 bases; unmatched bases: 9. The germline V gene has CDR1 SGHVS and CDR2 FQNEAQ. The chain's CDR3 is CASSARALAGGYNEQFF. The CDR3 coding sequence is TGTGCCAGCAGCGCAAGGGCACTAGCGGGGGGATACAATGAGCAGTTCTTC.

This clonotype was counted many times. The CDR3 DNA reads as TGTGCCAGCAGCTTACGACAGGGAACTAATGAAAAACTGTTTTTT. Amino acid sequence: CASSLRQGTNEKLFF. The V and J genes are TRBV7-2 and TRBJ1-4, with 7 bases matching TRBD1. The CDR3 loop spans 15 amino acids. Germline values: CDR1 SGHTA, CDR2 FQGNSA. V shed 2 bases, J shed 1 base, and the junction held 1 base outside the gene matches.

This chain connects TRBV9 to TRBJ2-3, with D perhaps matching TRBD2 (5 bases). The V gene lost 3 bases and the J gene lost 1 base, with 9 bases spanning the gap. The CDR3 contains 14 residues. Germline assignment: CDR1 SGDLS and CDR2 YYNGEE. The chain's CDR3 is CASSAGLGTDTQYF. CDR3 sequence (DNA): TGTGCCAGCAGCGCCGGACTGGGCACAGATACGCAGTATTTT.

This clonotype came up many times. V and J are TRBV5-6 and TRBJ2-3, with 7 bases matching TRBD1. This CDR3 is built from 16 residues. Germline lookup yields CDR1 SGHDT and CDR2 YYEEEE. Unmatched junction bases numbered 4, after V lost 0 bases and J lost 0 bases. CDR3 loop: CASSLDRGISTDTQYF. The CDR3 bases are TGTGCCAGCAGCTTGGACAGGGGAATTAGCACAGATACGCAGTATTTT.

This chain connects TRBV19 to TRBJ2-7; no clear D. Germline lookup yields CDR1 LNHDA and CDR2 SQIVND (reference sequence). CDR3 size: 9 residues. Deletions cut 8 bases from V and 3 bases from J, with 2 bases between. The CDR3 DNA sequence: TGTGCCAGTCTCTACGAGCAGTACTTC. Its protein product is CASLYEQYF.

This clonotype has at least ten counts. V usage is TRBV7-2 and J usage is TRBJ2-7; 9 bases agree with TRBD1. J gave up 6 bases and V 9 bases, and 9 bases lay outside the gene matches. Looked up from germline, CDR1 is SGHTA and CDR2 is FQGNSA. The CDR3 runs 13 residues. CDR3 DNA sequence: TGTGCCAGTACCGGGACAGGGAGTTCCGAGCAGTACTTC. It codes for CASTGTGSSEQYF.

V is TRBV29-1 and J is TRBJ2-2, with D possibly called TRBD1 or TRBD2 (5 bases each). Germline CDR1 is SQVTM and CDR2 is ANQGSEA. Between the trimmed V and J ends, which lost 7 bases and 0 bases, there was a span of 12 bases. The length of the CDR3 is 14 residues. The CDR3 spells CSGTGAPNTGELFF. The CDR3 nucleotides are TGCAGCGGTACCGGGGCGCCGAACACCGGGGAGCTGTTTTTT.

This clonotype appeared many times. J is TRBJ1-5 and V is TRBV24-1, with 8 bases identical to TRBD1. Germline-derived CDR1 and CDR2 are KGHDR and SFDVKD. V was clipped by 4 bases and J by 0 bases; unmatched bases: 16. This CDR3 has 20 residues. CDR3 coding DNA: TGTGCCACCAGTGAGATCCGGACAGGGCCCCCGGGGTATAGCAATCAGCCCCAGCATTTT. This gives the protein CATSEIRTGPPGYSNQPQHF.

At least ten counts were recorded for this clonotype. The V and J genes are TRBV7-9 and TRBJ2-5; weak D call: TRBD2 (6 bases). From germline, CDR1 is SEHNR and CDR2 FQNEAQ (reference sequence). Trimming cost V 7 bases and J 2 bases, with 14 bases left between them. The CDR3 runs to 14 residues. In nucleotides, the CDR3 is TGTGCCAGCACCGGCTGGGGGGTGCAAGAGACCCAGTACTTC. Its translation: CASTGWGVQETQYF.

The chain couples TRBV20-1 to TRBJ1-1; TRBD1 might be the D (5 bases). The germline CDR1 and CDR2 sequences are DFQATT and SNEGSKA (reference sequence). This CDR3 region has 14 residues. V lost 5 bases and J 0 bases, leaving 13 bases between the germline ends. CDR3 sequence (DNA): TGCAGTGCTGCTAGGGGTGCCATGAACACTGAAGCTTTCTTT. This sequence encodes CSAARGAMNTEAFF.

The genes are TRBV3-1 and TRBJ1-5, with D possibly TRBD1 on 6 matching bases. The CDR3 totals 15 residues. V was trimmed by 0 bases and J by 7 bases, leaving 13 bases between them. Germline values: CDR1 LGHDT, CDR2 YNNKEL (reference sequence). The CDR3 region has the DNA TGTGCCAGCAGCCAAGATAGGGGGGGCGGGCAGCCCCAGCATTTT. Encoded protein: CASSQDRGGGQPQHF. Looking up the rest from reference TRBV3-1 and TRBJ1-5 gives the full variable domain: DTAVSQTPKYLVTQMGNDKSIKCEQNLGHDTMYWYKQDSKKFLKIMFSYNNKELIINETVPNRFSPKSPDKAHLNLHINSLELGDSAVYFCASSQDRGGGQPQHFGDGTRLSIL.

The V gene is TRBV19, the J gene TRBJ1-5; D may be TRBD1 (5 bases). The CDR3 is 14 residues long. The V end lost 7 bases, the J end lost 1 base, and 11 bases lay between the germline ends. Per the germline V gene, CDR1 is LNHDA and CDR2 is SQIVND (reference sequence). CDR3 in DNA: TGTGCCAGTACCGGGACGGCGAGCAATCAGCCCCAGCATTTT. Residues: CASTGTASNQPQHF. Full variable domain (rest looked up from reference TRBV19 and TRBJ1-5): DGGITQSPKYLFRKEGQNVTLSCEQNLNHDAMYWYRQDPGQGLRLIYYSQIVNDFQKGDIAEGYSVSREKKESFPLTVTSAQKNPTAFYLCASTGTASNQPQHFGDGTRLSIL.